These T cell receptor beta chains were read from a single sample in a study of blood T cells in healthy people across ages. TCRdb called the 5' RACE reads again in MiXCR, with one record for every CDR3 protein. The sample holds over 1,200,000 distinct CDR3 sequences, approximately 59% seen once. Sequenced: blood. All receptors come from a young man in good health. Both conserved end residues are part of each CDR3. The order of the fields is CDR3 protein, CDR3 DNA, V gene, clone size, D gene, J gene. The D gene is left open where the match is weak. Clone sizes are given selectively: once, few, many, or a class where the clone is expanded.

CASSQPRVAYNEQFF TGTGCCAGCAGCCAACCCAGGGTAGCCTACAATGAGCAGTTCTTC TRBV14 . . TRBJ2-1
CASSSRNSPIQYF TGTGCCAGCAGCTCCCGCAACAGTCCCATTCAGTACTTC TRBV14 . . TRBJ2-4
CASGGTTDTQYF TGTGCTAGTGGGGGGACCACAGATACGCAGTATTTT TRBV12-5 . . TRBJ2-3
CASSFGIAGIKRNEQFF TGTGCCAGCAGTTTCGGGATAGCGGGCATCAAGAGGAATGAGCAGTTCTTC TRBV12-3/TRBV12-4 . TRBD2 TRBJ2-1
CSAEAGRGGDIQYF TGCAGTGCCGAAGCAGGCCGGGGCGGAGACATTCAGTACTTC TRBV20-1 few . TRBJ2-4
CASSRFKASNQPQHF TGTGCCAGCAGTAGGTTCAAGGCTAGCAATCAGCCCCAGCATTTT TRBV27 . . TRBJ1-5
CASTSGRVSGANVLTF TGCGCCAGCACTAGTGGCAGGGTCTCTGGGGCCAACGTCCTGACTTTC TRBV5-1 few . TRBJ2-6
CASSYSPQASYEQYF TGTGCCAGCAGTTACTCGCCGCAGGCCAGCTACGAGCAGTACTTC TRBV6-6 few . TRBJ2-7
CASSSSGSRKTQYF TGTGCCAGCAGTTCTAGCGGGAGTCGGAAGACCCAGTACTTC TRBV6-6 few TRBD2 TRBJ2-5
CSAPPLDTTNYGYTF TGCAGTGCCCCACCCTTGGACACAACTAACTATGGCTACACCTTC TRBV20-1 . . TRBJ1-2
CASFGGPDNEQFF TGCGCCAGCTTTGGGGGGCCCGACAATGAGCAGTTCTTC TRBV5-1 . . TRBJ2-1
CSASTSGSQGEQYF TGCAGTGCTAGCACTAGCGGGAGCCAAGGCGAGCAGTACTTC TRBV20-1 . TRBD2 TRBJ2-7
CASSQGTSGKETQFF TGTGCCAGCAGCCAGGGGACTAGCGGGAAAGAGACCCAGTTCTTC TRBV3-1 . TRBD2 TRBJ2-1
CASSPRQTYNEQFF TGTGCCAGCAGCCCGAGACAGACCTACAATGAGCAGTTCTTC TRBV7-8 . . TRBJ2-1
CASSLTGDRETQYF TGTGCCAGCAGTTTGACAGGGGATAGAGAGACCCAGTACTTC TRBV27 few TRBD1 TRBJ2-5
CASSLRTSGTGQFF TGTGCCAGCAGTTTGCGGACTAGCGGGACTGGCCAGTTCTTC TRBV12-3/TRBV12-4 . TRBD2 TRBJ2-1
CSAGDRDTYEQYF TGCAGTGCAGGGGACCGCGACACCTACGAGCAGTACTTC TRBV20-1 few . TRBJ2-7
CASSYWGNFYNEQFF TGTGCCAGCAGTTACTGGGGGAACTTCTACAATGAGCAGTTCTTC TRBV6-2/TRBV6-3 few . TRBJ2-1
CASSRRQAHNEKLFF TGCGCCAGCAGCCGCCGGCAGGCCCATAATGAAAAACTGTTTTTT TRBV5-1 . . TRBJ1-4
CASSQDPRGVGAQETQYF TGCGCCAGCAGCCAAGATCCCCGCGGGGTAGGGGCGCAAGAGACCCAGTACTTC TRBV4-1 . . TRBJ2-5
CATSGTGTDTQYF TGTGCCACCAGTGGGACAGGCACAGATACGCAGTATTTT TRBV15 . TRBD1 TRBJ2-3
CAISESGGLNYEQYF TGTGCCATCAGTGAGAGTGGGGGGTTGAACTACGAGCAGTACTTC TRBV10-3 once . TRBJ2-7
CASSQDTSTDTQYF TGCGCCAGCAGCCAAGATACTAGCACAGATACGCAGTATTTT TRBV4-1 many . TRBJ2-3
CASSQEVLGPEAFF TGCGCCAGCAGCCAGGAGGTGCTTGGCCCTGAAGCTTTCTTT TRBV4-1 . . TRBJ1-1
CASSSDPGGPGKKNIQYF TGTGCCAGCAGCTCTGACCCTGGGGGGCCGGGTAAAAAAAACATTCAGTACTTC TRBV7-8 few . TRBJ2-4
CASSLGGSRFQETQYF TGTGCTAGCAGCTTAGGTGGCAGTCGTTTCCAAGAGACCCAGTACTTC TRBV7-7 . . TRBJ2-5
CSAAARDRYEQYF TGCAGCGCAGCAGCCCGGGACCGTTACGAGCAGTACTTC TRBV29-1 . . TRBJ2-7
CASSRETSGANVLTF TGTGCCAGCAGCAGGGAGACCTCTGGGGCCAACGTCCTGACTTTC TRBV7-2 . . TRBJ2-6
CSADTKMPETQYF TGCAGTGCCGATACCAAGATGCCGGAGACCCAGTACTTC TRBV20-1 . . TRBJ2-5
CAWSLTGEEKLFF TGTGCCTGGAGTTTGACAGGGGAAGAAAAACTGTTTTTT TRBV30 . TRBD1 TRBJ1-4
CASSPAGGPDTQYF TGTGCCAGCTCCCCAGCGGGAGGCCCAGATACGCAGTATTTT TRBV18 few TRBD2 TRBJ2-3
CSARPAGNQPDADTQYF TGCAGTGCTAGACCGGCGGGGAACCAACCAGACGCAGATACGCAGTATTTT TRBV20-1 few . TRBJ2-3
CASSVSGRFQETQYF TGTGCCAGCAGTGTTAGCGGGAGATTCCAAGAGACCCAGTACTTC TRBV12-3/TRBV12-4 . TRBD2 TRBJ2-5